A single T cell receptor beta chain is shown here with its context. This entry is derived from a study of technical replicates of blood from a few donors. Sequencing used immunoSEQ multiplex PCR; TCRdb keeps in-frame clones, though not all of them. The table shows fewer than 100,000 clones, with approximately 97% occurring only once. Sequenced: T cells isolated from PBMCs. This clonotype originated in a human donor in good health.

The CDR3 DNA follows: TGTGCCAGCAGTTACCAGGGGGAATCCTACGAGCAGTACTTC. Protein: CASSYQGESYEQYF. V is TRBV28 and J is TRBJ2-7; 7 nucleotides agree with TRBD1. The CDR3 length is 14 residues. Germline V lookup: CDR1 MDHEN, CDR2 SYDVKM. V shed 4 bases and J 1 base; nucleotides not matched to a gene: 4.